The 21 T cell receptor beta chains listed next were all sequenced from one sample in a study of blood T cell repertoires in COVID-19. Some clones are missing from TCRdb's copy, which holds only in-frame ones; the method was immunoSEQ multiplex PCR. The sample holds 300,000 to 400,000 clones; around 88% are singletons and the top ten take approximately 1.6%. Material for sequencing was peripheral blood. The receptors derive from a woman aged 30 to 39 with COVID-19, enrolled during active disease.

The chain joins TRBV6-4 to TRBJ1-1; 7 bases fit TRBD1. This CDR3 has 14 residues. Germline values: CDR1 MRHNA, CDR2 SNTAGT. The trim removed 7 bases at V and 12 bases at J, leaving 17 bases unmatched. The CDR3 is CASTESPGGIVTFF. For the CDR3, the DNA is TGTGCCAGCACTGAGTCTCCAGGGGGGATTGTTACTTTCTTT.

This rearrangement joins TRBV7-9 to TRBJ1-1; weak D call: TRBD1 (5 bases). V was shortened by 0 bases and J by 5 bases, with 10 bases between the two germline ends. The germline CDR1 and CDR2 sequences are SEHNR and FQNEAQ (reference sequence). The CDR3 spans 14 residues. The CDR3 region has the DNA TGTGCCAGCAGCTTAGCCAGGGTGAGGACTGAAGCTTTCTTT. This translates into CASSLARVRTEAFF.

V gene TRBV11-2 combines with J gene TRBJ1-4; D is undetermined. The CDR3 spans 15 residues. Germline V gene sequence: CDR1 SGHAT, CDR2 FQNNGV. With 1 base removed from V and 4 bases from J, the gap between germline ends came to 10 bases. CDR3 bases: TGTGCCAGCAGCTTAGGGCGGAATTATAATGAAAAACTGTTTTTT. Translation gives CASSLGRNYNEKLFF.

This clone occurred a few times. V is TRBV11-3 and J is TRBJ1-1; perhaps TRBD1 as D (5 bases). The ends were cut back, 4 bases at V and 9 bases at J, with 12 bases in the middle. This CDR3 spans 12 amino acids. Germline V gene sequence: CDR1 SGHNT, CDR2 YENEEA. The CDR3 sequence is CASSSQGFKAFF. The CDR3 DNA follows: TGTGCCAGCAGCTCTCAGGGTTTCAAAGCTTTCTTT.

To note about this clone: The sample contains more than one DNA sequence encoding this CDR3. The genes are TRBV2 and TRBJ1-5; TRBD1 might be the D (6 bases). Germline CDR1 reads SNHLY; CDR2 reads FYNNEI. The CDR3 sequence is 14 residues long. V lost 4 bases, J lost 3 bases, and 10 bases lay in between. As DNA, the CDR3 is TGTGCCAGCAGTGGGCAGGGGTACAATCAGCCCCAGCATTTT. Translating gives CASSGQGYNQPQHF.

This clone came up once. The V and J genes are TRBV6-6 and TRBJ1-1; 10 bases are shared with TRBD1. With V trimmed by 0 bases and J by 7 bases, 8 bases remained unmatched. CDR3 size: 16 residues. Germline lookup yields CDR1 MNHNY and CDR2 SVGAGI (reference sequence). The CDR3 sequence is CASSYSRDRGLLEAFF. The CDR3 nucleotides are TGTGCCAGCAGTTACTCTAGGGACAGGGGACTCCTTGAAGCTTTCTTT.

This clone came up a few times. Within the sample, other DNA sequences also encode this same CDR3. The V call is TRBV5-1, the J call TRBJ1-2; 7 bases align to TRBD1. The trim removed 3 bases at V and 4 bases at J, leaving 6 bases unmatched. From germline, CDR1 is SGHRS and CDR2 YFSETQ. The CDR3 has 14 residues. The CDR3 region is CASSSPGQIYGYTF. Written as DNA, the CDR3 is TGCGCCAGCAGCTCACCGGGACAGATCTATGGCTACACCTTC.

The J gene is TRBJ2-3, the V gene TRBV3-1 (or the pseudogene TRBV3-2), with TRBD2 as a possible D gene (7 bases). Germline lookup yields CDR1 LGHDT and CDR2 YNNKEL (reference sequence). V dropped 0 bases and J dropped 4 bases, with 11 bases sitting between them. This CDR3 is built from 15 residues. The CDR3 sequence: CASSQDLGGPDTQYF. CDR3 in DNA: TGTGCCAGCAGCCAAGATCTGGGGGGGCCAGATACGCAGTATTTT.

The chain joins TRBV9 to TRBJ2-3; D gene ambiguous. The CDR3 is made up of 13 amino acids. Germline V CDR1 and CDR2: SGDLS, YYNGEE. The ends were cut back, 0 bases at V and 3 bases at J, with 5 bases in the middle. The DNA for the CDR3 is TGTGCCAGCAGCGTAGAAGCTACAGATACGCAGTATTTT. Protein sequence: CASSVEATDTQYF.

A note on this clone: This CDR3 is also generated by other DNA sequences in the sample. The rearrangement links TRBV18 to TRBJ2-5; the match to TRBD1 covers 7 bases. Germline V gene lookup returns CDR1 KGHSH and CDR2 LQKENI. V lost 3 bases and J lost 2; bases outside the gene matches: 0. The CDR3 contains 13 residues. The CDR3 reads CASSPGQQETQYF. CDR3 DNA: TGTGCCAGCTCACCGGGACAGCAAGAGACCCAGTACTTC.

This clone has only one observation. The rearrangement links TRBV14 to TRBJ2-5, with a tentative D call TRBD2 (5 bases). Between the trimmed V and J ends, which lost 0 bases and 5 bases, there was a span of 13 bases. Germline lookup yields CDR1 SGHDN and CDR2 FVKESK. The CDR3 has 15 residues. The CDR3 DNA reads TGTGCCAGCAGCCAAGAGGAGGACCCTTGGGAGACCCAGTACTTC. This translates into CASSQEEDPWETQYF.

The V call is TRBV6-2 or TRBV6-3, the J call TRBJ1-1; 9 nucleotides match TRBD1. Trimming cost V 6 bases and J 4 bases; bases outside gene matches: 15. CDR1 is MNHEY, CDR2 SVGEGT, per germline. The CDR3 consists of 17 residues. CDR3 sequence: CASSGTGFGRGGTEAFF. CDR3 DNA: TGTGCCAGCAGCGGGACAGGGTTCGGGAGAGGAGGCACTGAAGCTTTCTTT.

V is TRBV2 and J is TRBJ1-6; no clear D. Germline values: CDR1 SNHLY, CDR2 FYNNEI. This CDR3 has 17 residues. Trimming removed 6 bases from V and 0 bases from J, with 15 bases in between. The CDR3, as DNA: TGTGCCAGCAGGCCTACCCTACAGAGCTCCTATAATTCACCCCTCCACTTT. This codes for CASRPTLQSSYNSPLHF.

The gene calls are TRBV11-2 and TRBJ2-1, with 10 bases fitting TRBD2. Germline assignment: CDR1 SGHAT and CDR2 FQNNGV. The CDR3 has 13 residues. Trimming took 6 bases from V and 10 from J; bases not matched to a gene: 6. CDR3 bases: TGTGCCAGCAGACAAACAGCGGGGGGGGAGCAGTTCTTC. Translating gives CASRQTAGGEQFF. Filled out from reference TRBV11-2 and TRBJ2-1, the complete variable domain reads EAGVAQSPRYKIIEKRQSVAFWCNPISGHATLYWYQQILGQGPKLLIQFQNNGVVDDSQLPKDRFSAERLKGVDSTLKIQPAKLEDSAVYLCASRQTAGGEQFFGPGTRLTVL.

The chain recombines TRBV6-4 with TRBJ1-4; a possible D gene is TRBD1 (5 bases). The CDR3 contains 12 residues. Germline lookup yields CDR1 MRHNA and CDR2 SNTAGT. Trimming removed 6 bases at V and 12 bases at J, with 14 bases between. The CDR3 region is CASSDSAGELFF. The CDR3 DNA follows: TGTGCCAGCAGCGACAGCGCCGGTGAACTGTTTTTT.

The chain combines TRBV7-9 with TRBJ1-4; TRBD1 matches at 11 bases. The CDR3 loop spans 16 amino acids. Per germline, CDR1 SEHNR and CDR2 FQNEAQ (reference sequence). The ends lost 0 bases at V and 5 bases at J; junction bases unmatched: 2. CDR3 DNA sequence: TGTGCCAGCAGCTTAGCGGGGACAGGGGGGAATGAAAAACTGTTTTTT. This sequence encodes CASSLAGTGGNEKLFF.

This chain uses TRBV29-1 with TRBJ1-2; D unclear. V was pared by 0 bases and J by 5 bases, with 10 bases between. From germline, CDR1 is SQVTM and CDR2 ANQGSEA. The CDR3 is 13 residues long. CDR3 in DNA: TGCAGCGTTGAAGAGAGGTATCGGTATGGCTACACCTTC. It encodes CSVEERYRYGYTF.

The sample holds a few counts of this clone. The chain is built from TRBV5-5 and TRBJ1-5, with a weak D call TRBD1 (5 bases). This CDR3 has 15 amino acids. Germline-derived CDR1 and CDR2 are SGHKS and YYEKEE (reference sequence). Trimming stripped 4 bases from V and 0 bases from J, with 11 bases between. CDR3 sequence: CASSPDRNSNQPQHF. CDR3 nucleotide sequence: TGTGCCAGCAGCCCTGACAGAAATAGCAATCAGCCCCAGCATTTT.

The chain uses TRBV28 and TRBJ2-1, with D perhaps TRBD1 (6 bases). The germline V gene encodes CDR1 MDHEN and CDR2 SYDVKM. Trimming removed 5 bases from V and 2 bases from J, with 13 bases in between. The CDR3 runs 15 residues. The CDR3 is CASSITGSPYNEQFF. CDR3 nucleotides: TGTGCCAGCAGTATAACAGGGAGCCCCTACAATGAGCAGTTCTTC.

This clone was picked up one time. This chain joins TRBV6-5 and TRBJ1-6; D may be TRBD1 (6 bases). The CDR3 has 14 residues. Germline assignment: CDR1 MNHEY and CDR2 SVGAGI. V lost 2 bases and J lost 18, with 20 bases in between. The CDR3 DNA sequence: TGTGCCAGCAGTTACCCCGGGGGGGGCGGGGGCCCCCACTTT. Amino acids: CASSYPGGGGGPHF.

CDR3 loop: CASSLGGGTTGELFF. The CDR3 DNA sequence: TGTGCCAGCAGCTTAGGAGGGGGTACCACCGGGGAGCTGTTTTTT. The V gene is TRBV7-9, the J gene TRBJ2-2, with D possibly TRBD1 on 6 matching bases. This CDR3 is 15 amino acids long. Germline V gene lookup returns CDR1 SEHNR and CDR2 FQNEAQ (reference sequence). Deletions cut 1 base from V and 4 bases from J, with 10 bases between.